The text below deals with one T cell receptor (beta chain). Its antigen is unidentified. This record comes from a study of cytomegalovirus exposure and HLA in healthy donors. Study findings and constraints: In a later analysis, the majority of CMV-associated beta chains seemingly showed HLA restriction. Presence/absence results assume similar sequencing depth per donor, which may not hold.

PCR involved 60 Vbeta and 13 Jbeta primers. Using immunoSEQ multiplex PCR, the repertoire was profiled, and TCRdb retains in-frame clones only, with some absent. The sample has roughly 150,000 clones, approximately 68% seen once; the top ten hold about 4.5%. Sequenced input: PBMCs. The source is a man in his fifties or sixties in good health and CMV-seronegative.

Written as DNA, the CDR3 is TGTGCCAGCTATAGGGACATCTCAGGGAATCAGCCCCAGCATTTT. Amino acid sequence: CASYRDISGNQPQHF. The V and J genes are TRBV28 and TRBJ1-5, with D possibly being TRBD1 (6 bases). The germline gives CDR1 MDHEN, CDR2 SYDVKM. V was cut by 8 bases and J by 4 bases, with 18 bases left in between. CDR3 length: 15 amino acids.